This T cell receptor beta chain was recorded in a study of T cells in Graves' hyperthyroidism and ophthalmopathy. Germline trimming cut 6 bases from V and 5 bases from J; bases unmatched to any gene: 7. Looked up from germline, CDR1 is MDHEN and CDR2 is SYDVKM. The CDR3 sequence is 15 residues long. Researchers amplified the TCR beta CDR3 regions from RNA transcripts. HTBI primers were employed in a first-round RT-PCR of the TCR CDR3. Each CDR3 protein is one row after TCRdb ran MiXCR on the multiplex PCR reads. This sample has under 650,000 distinct CDR3 sequences, with around 15% found just once. The patients, who ranged from 18 to 65 in age, presented with newly diagnosed hyperthyroidism lasting under 2 months. Diagnostic assessment was based on clinical symptoms, serum thyroxine and TRAb, thyroid ultrasound and orbital computed tomography. Ten or more counts support this clonotype.

The clonotype comes from a woman in her 30s with Graves' hyperthyroidism. The J gene is TRBJ2-2, the V gene TRBV28, with 9 bases lining up with TRBD1. The sequenced material came from blood. The DNA of the CDR3 is TGTGCCAGCAGGGACGACAGGGGGAGAACCGGGGAGCTGTTTTTT. Translating gives CASRDDRGRTGELFF.